This T cell receptor (beta chain) was retrieved from a study of blood T cells in healthy people across ages. Overall study findings and caveats: In long-lived donors, naive CD4+ cell counts and diversity exceeded those of aged donors. TCR beta diversity, measured per million T cells, fell in a roughly linear way with age.

A second PCR, run for about 6 to 11 cycles, used a sample-barcoded 5' primer plus a J-beta primer mix. TCRdb reanalysed the 5' RACE reads using MiXCR and keeps one entry per CDR3 protein. Here the sample spans approximately 670,000 distinct CDR3 sequences, about 43% being singletons. The V and J ends lost 3 bases and 6 bases respectively, with 12 bases between them. Germline V gene data show CDR1 as SGHTA and CDR2 as FQGTGA. This CDR3 contains 13 residues. About this clonotype: What it binds is not known.

Per individual sample, total RNA of at least 6 micrograms was extracted. Sequencing input: blood. This chain joins TRBV7-3 and TRBJ2-7; D assignment may be TRBD1 or TRBD2 (7 bases each). This clonotype was obtained from a man older than 75 in good health. CDR3: CASSFIRGGEQYF. The CDR3, as DNA: TGTGCCAGCAGCTTTATCAGGGGGGGCGAGCAGTACTTC.